What follows describes a single TCR beta chain. Its antigen is unidentified. The data are from a study of long-term antiretroviral therapy in people with HIV. Study overall: The earliest specimens came about a decade ahead of the 2015 immediate-ART recommendation.

Whole-study results and caveats: Regardless of time point, clones expanded before ART dominated the repertoire. Subsequent to ART, diversity was augmented yet persisted below that of transplant donor controls.

Germline trimming cut 5 bases from V and 4 bases from J; bases unmatched to any gene: 9. Germline lookup yields CDR1 LNHDA and CDR2 SQIVND (reference sequence). The CDR3 length is 15 residues. Survey-level resolution applied to immunoSEQ assay v3.0. Data came from immunoSEQ multiplex PCR; TCRdb stores just in-frame clones and leaves some out. Of approximately 36,000 clones in the sample, around 79% are singletons; the top ten hold around 6.3%. The sequencing here drew on unsorted PBMCs, taken 0.6 years after starting antiretroviral therapy. This chain joins TRBV19 and TRBJ1-1, with TRBD1 identical over 8 bases. This TCR derives from a man aged 18 to 29 with HIV. As DNA, the CDR3 is TGTGCCAGTAGTTCTGGACAGGGAGGAAGCACTGAAGCTTTCTTT. Translated, it gives CASSSGQGGSTEAFF. The entire variable domain, with the rest obtained from reference TRBV19 and TRBJ1-1, is as follows: DGGITQSPKYLFRKEGQNVTLSCEQNLNHDAMYWYRQDPGQGLRLIYYSQIVNDFQKGDIAEGYSVSREKKESFPLTVTSAQKNPTAFYLCASSSGQGGSTEAFFGQGTRLTVV.